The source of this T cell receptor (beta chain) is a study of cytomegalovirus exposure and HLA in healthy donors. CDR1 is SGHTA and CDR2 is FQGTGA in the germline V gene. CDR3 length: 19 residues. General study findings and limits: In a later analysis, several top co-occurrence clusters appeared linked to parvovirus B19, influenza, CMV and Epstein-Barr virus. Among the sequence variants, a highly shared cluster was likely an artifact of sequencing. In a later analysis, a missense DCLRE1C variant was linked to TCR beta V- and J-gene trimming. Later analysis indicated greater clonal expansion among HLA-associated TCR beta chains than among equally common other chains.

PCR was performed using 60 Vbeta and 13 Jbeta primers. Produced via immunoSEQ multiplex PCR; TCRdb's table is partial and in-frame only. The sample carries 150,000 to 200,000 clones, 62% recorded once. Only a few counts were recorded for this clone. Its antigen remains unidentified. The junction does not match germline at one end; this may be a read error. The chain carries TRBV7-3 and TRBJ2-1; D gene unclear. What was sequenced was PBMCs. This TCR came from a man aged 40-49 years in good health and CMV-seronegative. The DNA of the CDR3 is TGTCCCAGCAGCCCCCGCCACTATGACCCCTACAAGGTCTACAATGAGCAGTTCTTC. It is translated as CPSSPRHYDPYKVYNEQFF.